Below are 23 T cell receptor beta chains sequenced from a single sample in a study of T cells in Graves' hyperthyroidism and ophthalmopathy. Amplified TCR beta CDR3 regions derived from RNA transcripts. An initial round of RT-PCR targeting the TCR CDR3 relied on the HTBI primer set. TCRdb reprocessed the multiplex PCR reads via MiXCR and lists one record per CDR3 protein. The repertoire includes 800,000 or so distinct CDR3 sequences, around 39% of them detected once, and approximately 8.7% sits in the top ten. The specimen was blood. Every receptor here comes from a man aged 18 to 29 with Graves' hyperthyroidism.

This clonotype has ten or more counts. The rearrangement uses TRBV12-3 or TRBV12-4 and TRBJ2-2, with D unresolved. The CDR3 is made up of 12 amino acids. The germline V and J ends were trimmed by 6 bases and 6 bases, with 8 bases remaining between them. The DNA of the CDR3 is TGTGCCAGCAGCTCGGAAGCCGGGGAGCTGTTTTTT. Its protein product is CASSSEAGELFF.

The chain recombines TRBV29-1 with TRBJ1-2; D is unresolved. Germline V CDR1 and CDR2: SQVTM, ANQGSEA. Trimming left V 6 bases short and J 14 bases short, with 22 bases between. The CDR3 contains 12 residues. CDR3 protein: CSVDGLADPPTF. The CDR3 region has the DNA TGCAGCGTCGACGGACTAGCGGACCCCCCGACCTTC.

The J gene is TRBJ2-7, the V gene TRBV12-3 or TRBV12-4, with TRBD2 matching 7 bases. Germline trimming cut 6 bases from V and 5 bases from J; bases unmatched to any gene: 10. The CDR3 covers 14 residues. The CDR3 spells CASSHTGTKNEQYF. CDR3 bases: TGTGCCAGCAGCCACACCGGGACTAAGAACGAGCAGTACTTC.

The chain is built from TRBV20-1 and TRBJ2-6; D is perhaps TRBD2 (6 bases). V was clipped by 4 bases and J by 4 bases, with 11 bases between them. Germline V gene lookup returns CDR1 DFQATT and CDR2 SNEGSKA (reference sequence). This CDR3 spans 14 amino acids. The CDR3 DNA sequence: TGCAGTGCTACGCCGAGCGGGGGGGCCAACGTCCTGACTTTC. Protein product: CSATPSGGANVLTF.

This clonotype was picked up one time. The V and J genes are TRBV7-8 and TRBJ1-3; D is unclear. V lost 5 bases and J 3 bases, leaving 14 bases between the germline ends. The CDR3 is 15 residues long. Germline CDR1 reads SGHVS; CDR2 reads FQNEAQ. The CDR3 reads CASSTKPGYGNTIYF. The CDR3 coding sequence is TGTGCCAGCAGCACGAAGCCGGGATATGGAAACACCATATATTTT.

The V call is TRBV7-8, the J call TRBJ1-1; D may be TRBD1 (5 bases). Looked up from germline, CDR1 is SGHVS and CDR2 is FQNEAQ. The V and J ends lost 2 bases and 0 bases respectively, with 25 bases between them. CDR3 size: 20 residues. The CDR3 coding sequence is TGTGCCAGCAGCTTATACCCCCCCCCAATCTCGACAGCTATGAACACTGAAGCTTTCTTT. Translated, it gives CASSLYPPPISTAMNTEAFF.

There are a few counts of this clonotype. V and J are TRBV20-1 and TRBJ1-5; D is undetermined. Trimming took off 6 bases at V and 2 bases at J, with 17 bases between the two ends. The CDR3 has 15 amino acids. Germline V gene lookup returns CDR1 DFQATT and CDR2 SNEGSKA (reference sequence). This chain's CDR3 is CSAVVTGIGNQPQHF. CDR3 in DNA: TGCAGTGCCGTAGTGACGGGAATCGGCAATCAGCCCCAGCATTTT.

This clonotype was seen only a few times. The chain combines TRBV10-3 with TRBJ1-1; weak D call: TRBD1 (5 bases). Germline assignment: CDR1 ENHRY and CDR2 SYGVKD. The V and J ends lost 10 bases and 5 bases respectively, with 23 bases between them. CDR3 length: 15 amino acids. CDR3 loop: CASSKTAGWETEAFF. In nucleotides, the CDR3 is TGTGCCAGCTCAAAAACGGCAGGGTGGGAGACTGAAGCTTTCTTT.

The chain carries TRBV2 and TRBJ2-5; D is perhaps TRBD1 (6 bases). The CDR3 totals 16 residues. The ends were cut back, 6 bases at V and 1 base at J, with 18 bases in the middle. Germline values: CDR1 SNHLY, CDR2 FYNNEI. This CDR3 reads CASSQDGGVTQETQYF. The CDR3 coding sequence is TGTGCCAGCAGCCAAGATGGGGGCGTGACCCAAGAGACCCAGTACTTC.

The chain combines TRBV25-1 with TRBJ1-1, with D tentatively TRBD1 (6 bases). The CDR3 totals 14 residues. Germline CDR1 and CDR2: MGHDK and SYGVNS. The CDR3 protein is CARVPGAGDTEAFF. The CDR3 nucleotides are TGTGCTAGGGTTCCAGGGGCGGGCGACACTGAAGCTTTCTTT.

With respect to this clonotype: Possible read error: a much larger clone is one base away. The CDR3 DNA reads as TGTGCCAGCAGCGTCGGGACAGGGGTAGAGACCCAGTACTTC. The encoded protein is CASSVGTGVETQYF. This chain joins TRBV9 and TRBJ2-5, with 10 bases fitting TRBD1. The CDR3 sequence is 14 residues long. Germline V gives CDR1 SGDLS, CDR2 YYNGEE. V lost 2 bases, J lost 4 bases, and 2 bases stayed unmatched. The full variable domain, completed using reference TRBV9 and TRBJ2-5, is DSGVTQTPKHLITATGQRVTLRCSPRSGDLSVYWYQQSLDQGLQFLIQYYNGEERAKGNILERFSAQQFPDLHSELNLSSLELGDSALYFCASSVGTGVETQYFGPGTRLLVL.

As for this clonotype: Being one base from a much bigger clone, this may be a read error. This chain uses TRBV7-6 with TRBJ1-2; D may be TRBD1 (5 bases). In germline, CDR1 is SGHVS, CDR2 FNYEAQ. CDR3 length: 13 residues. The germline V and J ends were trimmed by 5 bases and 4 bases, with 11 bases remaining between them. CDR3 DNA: TGTGCCAGCAGCCCCGGGGACCTCTATGGCTACACCTTC. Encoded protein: CASSPGDLYGYTF.

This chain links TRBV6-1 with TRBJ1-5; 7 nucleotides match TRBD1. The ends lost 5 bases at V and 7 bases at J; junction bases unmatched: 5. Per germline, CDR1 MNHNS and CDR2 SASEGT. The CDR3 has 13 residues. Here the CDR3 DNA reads TGTGCCAGCAGTCCGAACAGGGGACAGCCCCAGCATTTT. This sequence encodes CASSPNRGQPQHF.

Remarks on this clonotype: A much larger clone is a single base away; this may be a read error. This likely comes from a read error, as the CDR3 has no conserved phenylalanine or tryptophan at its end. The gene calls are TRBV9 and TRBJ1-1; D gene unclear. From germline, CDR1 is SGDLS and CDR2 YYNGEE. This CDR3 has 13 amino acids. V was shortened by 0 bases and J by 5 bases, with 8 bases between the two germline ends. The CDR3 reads CASSVAVGTEAFL. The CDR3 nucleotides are TGTGCCAGCAGCGTAGCGGTGGGGACTGAAGCTTTCTTA.

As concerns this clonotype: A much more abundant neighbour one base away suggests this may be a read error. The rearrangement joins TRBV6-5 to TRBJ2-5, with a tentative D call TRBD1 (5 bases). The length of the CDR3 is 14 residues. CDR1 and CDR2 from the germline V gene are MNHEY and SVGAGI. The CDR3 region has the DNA TGTGCCATCAGTTACATAAAGGGGCAAGAGACCCAGTACTTC. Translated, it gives CAISYIKGQETQYF.

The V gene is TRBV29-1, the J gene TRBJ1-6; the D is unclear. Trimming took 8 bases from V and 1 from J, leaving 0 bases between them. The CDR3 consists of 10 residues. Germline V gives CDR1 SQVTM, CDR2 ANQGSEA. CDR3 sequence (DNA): TGCAGCTCCTATAATTCACCCCTCCACTTT. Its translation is CSSYNSPLHF.

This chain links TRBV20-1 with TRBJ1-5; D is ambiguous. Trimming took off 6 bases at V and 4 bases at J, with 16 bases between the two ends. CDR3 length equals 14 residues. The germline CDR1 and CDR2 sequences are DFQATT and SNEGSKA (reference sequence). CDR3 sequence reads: CSAAGRAQNQPQHF. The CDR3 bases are TGCAGTGCCGCCGGGAGGGCCCAAAATCAGCCCCAGCATTTT.

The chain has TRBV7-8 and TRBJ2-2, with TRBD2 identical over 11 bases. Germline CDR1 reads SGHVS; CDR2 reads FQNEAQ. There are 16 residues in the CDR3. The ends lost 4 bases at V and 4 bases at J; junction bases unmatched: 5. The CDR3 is CASSSRTSGLTGELFF. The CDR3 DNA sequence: TGTGCCAGCAGCTCGAGGACTAGCGGGCTCACCGGGGAGCTGTTTTTT.

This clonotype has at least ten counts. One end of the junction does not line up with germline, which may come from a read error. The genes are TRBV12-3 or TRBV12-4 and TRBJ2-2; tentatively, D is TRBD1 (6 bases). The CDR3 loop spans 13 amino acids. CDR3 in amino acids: CASSLGGAGELFF. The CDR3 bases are TGTGCCAGCAGCTTAGGGGGAGCCGGGGAGCTGTTTTTT.

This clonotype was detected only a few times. The CDR3 reads CASSRTTGYTF. For the CDR3, the DNA is TGTGCCAGCAGCCGGACGACTGGCTACACCTTC. This sequence joins TRBV3-1 and TRBJ1-2; D not resolved. Trimming cost V 4 bases and J 7 bases, with 7 bases left between them. This CDR3 is 11 amino acids long. Germline assignment: CDR1 LGHDT and CDR2 YNNKEL (reference sequence).

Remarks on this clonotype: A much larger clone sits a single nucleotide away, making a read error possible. This CDR3 is CARTTGGMNTEAFF. Written as DNA, the CDR3 is TGTGCCAGGACGACGGGAGGCATGAACACTGAAGCTTTCTTT. This chain uses TRBV7-9 with TRBJ1-1; no clear D. Between the trimmed V and J ends, which lost 9 bases and 0 bases, there was a span of 14 bases. Germline CDR1 SEHNR, CDR2 FQNEAQ (reference sequence). The CDR3 contains 14 residues.

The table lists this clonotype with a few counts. The CDR3 region has the DNA TGTGCCAGCAGCTTAGACCGGGACAGGGGGATATCGGGGGCCAACGTCCTGACTTTC. It specifies CASSLDRDRGISGANVLTF. This sequence joins TRBV9 and TRBJ2-6; TRBD1 aligns across 11 bases. Germline V gives CDR1 SGDLS, CDR2 YYNGEE. The trim removed 4 bases at V and 4 bases at J, leaving 13 bases unmatched. The CDR3 runs to 19 residues.

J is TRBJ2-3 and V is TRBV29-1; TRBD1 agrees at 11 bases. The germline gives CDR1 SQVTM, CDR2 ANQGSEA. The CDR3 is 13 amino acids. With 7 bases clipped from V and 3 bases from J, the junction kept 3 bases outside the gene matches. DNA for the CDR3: TGCAGCGCCGGACAGGGGGCTACAGATACGCAGTATTTT. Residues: CSAGQGATDTQYF.